A single sample gave rise to the 19 T cell receptor beta chains below, sequenced in a study of T cells in Graves' hyperthyroidism and ophthalmopathy. Researchers took RNA transcripts and amplified the TCR beta CDR3 regions from them. Using the HTBI primer set, a first-round RT-PCR was run on the TCR CDR3. In TCRdb, the multiplex PCR reads were re-called with MiXCR into one record per CDR3 protein. Of about 290,000 distinct CDR3 sequences in the sample, roughly 13% were seen once. What was sequenced was blood. The source is a middle-aged woman with Graves' hyperthyroidism.

This chain joins TRBV7-9 and TRBJ2-5, with TRBD1 matching over 11 bases. Germline V CDR1 and CDR2: SEHNR, FQNEAQ (reference sequence). The CDR3 is made up of 15 amino acids. V shed 4 bases and J 1 base; nucleotides not matched to a gene: 2. In DNA form, the CDR3 reads TGTGCCAGCAGCTATGGGACAGGGGGCCAAGAGACCCAGTACTTC. As protein: CASSYGTGGQETQYF.

In this sample, this clonotype turned up many times. The V gene is TRBV12-3 or TRBV12-4, the J gene TRBJ1-2, with D possibly TRBD1 on 5 matching bases. The CDR3 sequence is 14 residues long. The V end was cut by 5 bases, the J end by 3 bases, with 13 bases between. CDR3 residues: CASSIGTAYYGYTF. In nucleotides, the CDR3 is TGTGCCAGCAGTATTGGGACCGCTTACTATGGCTACACCTTC.

This clonotype was recorded many times. The chain combines TRBV28 with TRBJ2-7; 9 bases fit TRBD1. Germline lookup yields CDR1 MDHEN and CDR2 SYDVKM. The V and J ends lost 1 base and 5 bases, in that order; junction bases with no gene match: 3. The CDR3 contains 14 residues. CDR3 DNA sequence: TGTGCCAGCAGTTTATTGGACAGGGGAGACGAGCAGTACTTC. Translation: CASSLLDRGDEQYF. Looking up the rest from reference TRBV28 and TRBJ2-7 gives the full variable domain: DVKVTQSSRYLVKRTGEKVFLECVQDMDHENMFWYRQDPGLGLRLIYFSYDVKMKEKGDIPEGYSVSREKKERFSLILESASTNQTSMYLCASSLLDRGDEQYFGPGTRLTVT.

Only a few counts were recorded for this clonotype. The chain uses TRBV19 and TRBJ2-7, with D uncertain. V was cut by 6 bases and J by 7 bases, with 19 bases left in between. The CDR3 spans 14 residues. Germline-derived CDR1 and CDR2 are LNHDA and SQIVND (reference sequence). The CDR3 DNA reads as TGTGCCAGTAGGGTCGGAGCCCTTTTGGGGGAGCAGTACTTC. Translating gives CASRVGALLGEQYF.

This clonotype was picked up many times. CDR3 in amino acids: CSVGEGTEAFF. The DNA of the CDR3 is TGCAGCGTTGGTGAGGGAACTGAAGCTTTCTTT. J is TRBJ1-1 and V is TRBV29-1; D is unresolved. Germline V gives CDR1 SQVTM, CDR2 ANQGSEA. CDR3 length: 11 residues. Trimming left V 4 bases short and J 5 bases short, with 8 bases between.

This clonotype was observed many times. J is TRBJ2-3 and V is TRBV6-1, with a possible D match to TRBD2 (6 bases). Germline CDR1 is MNHNS and CDR2 is SASEGT. CDR3 size: 16 residues. Trimming removed 6 bases at V and 6 bases at J, with 22 bases between. CDR3 sequence: CASSETGGKPGDTQYF. The CDR3 nucleotides read TGTGCCAGCAGCGAGACCGGGGGAAAGCCAGGTGATACGCAGTATTTT.

The chain employs TRBV2 and TRBJ2-1; the D is unclear. Trimming left V 5 bases short and J 6 bases short, with 14 bases between. CDR1 and CDR2 from the germline V gene are SNHLY and FYNNEI. CDR3 length equals 14 residues. The DNA for the CDR3 is TGTGCCAGCAGTTCGGGCGGTGAGCCCAATGAGCAGTTCTTC. Translated, it gives CASSSGGEPNEQFF.

The sample holds many counts of this clonotype. V is TRBV2 and J is TRBJ2-3; D possibly corresponds to TRBD1 (5 bases). CDR1 is SNHLY, CDR2 FYNNEI, per germline. CDR3 length: 16 residues. Trimming cost V 5 bases and J 0 bases, with 15 bases left between them. CDR3 nucleotides: TGTGCCAGCAGTCAAGACAGAATTGCTAGCACAGATACGCAGTATTTT. Its translation: CASSQDRIASTDTQYF. The variable domain in full, completed from reference TRBV2 and TRBJ2-3, reads EPEVTQTPSHQVTQMGQEVILRCVPISNHLYFYWYRQILGQKVEFLVSFYNNEISEKSEIFDDQFSVERPDGSNFTLKIRSTKLEDSAMYFCASSQDRIASTDTQYFGPGTRLTVL.

This clonotype appeared many times. J is TRBJ1-1 and V is TRBV6-5, with 8 bases aligning to TRBD1. Germline V CDR1 and CDR2: MNHEY, SVGAGI. Losses at the gene ends were 4 bases for V and 7 bases for J; bases not matched to a gene: 5. This CDR3 region has 13 residues. CDR3 in DNA: TGTGCCAGCAGTTCCGGACAGGGCCTTGAAGCTTTCTTT. Its protein product is CASSSGQGLEAFF.

This clonotype was seen more than once but under ten times. V and J are TRBV20-1 and TRBJ1-4; D is unresolved. Per germline, CDR1 DFQATT and CDR2 SNEGSKA (reference sequence). The V end was cut by 6 bases, the J end by 3 bases, with 11 bases between. CDR3 length equals 13 residues. The chain's CDR3 is CSADPTANEKLFF. As DNA, the CDR3 is TGCAGTGCCGACCCGACGGCTAATGAAAAACTGTTTTTT.

As concerns this clonotype: Being one base from a much bigger clone, this may be a read error. The chain carries TRBV18 and TRBJ2-3; D ambiguous. CDR1 is KGHSH and CDR2 is LQKENI in the germline V gene. The CDR3 length is 13 residues. CDR3 DNA: TGTGCCAGCTTACCAATTTCTAGGGATACGCAGTATTTT. Encoded protein: CASLPISRDTQYF.

This chain connects TRBV18 to TRBJ2-1; D not resolved. Germline V gene lookup returns CDR1 KGHSH and CDR2 LQKENI. The CDR3 is made up of 15 amino acids. V was clipped by 6 bases and J by 0 bases, with 12 bases between them. In DNA form, the CDR3 reads TGTGCCAGCTCTTTCGCGAGCATCTCCTACAATGAGCAGTTCTTC. It encodes CASSFASISYNEQFF.

The table lists this clonotype with a few counts. The chain uses TRBV7-9 and TRBJ2-2; D ambiguous. Per the germline V gene, CDR1 is SEHNR and CDR2 is FQNEAQ (reference sequence). The CDR3 length is 14 residues. V was clipped by 3 bases and J by 0 bases, with 5 bases between them. The CDR3 here is CASSLEANTGELFF. For the CDR3, the DNA is TGTGCCAGCAGCTTGGAAGCGAACACCGGGGAGCTGTTTTTT. The full variable domain, its missing parts supplied by reference TRBV7-9 and TRBJ2-2, is DTGVSQNPRHKITKRGQNVTFRCDPISEHNRLYWYRQTLGQGPEFLTYFQNEAQLEKSRLLSDRFSAERPKGSFSTLEIQRTEQGDSAMYLCASSLEANTGELFFGEGSRLTVL.

The chain employs TRBV6-2 or TRBV6-3 and TRBJ1-2; 9 bases align to TRBD1. V lost 5 bases to trimming and J lost 6 bases; unmatched junction nucleotides: 4. This CDR3 spans 13 amino acids. Germline-derived CDR1 and CDR2 are MNHEY and SVGEGT. The CDR3: CASSAWTGDGYTF. CDR3 nucleotides: TGTGCCAGCAGTGCCTGGACAGGGGATGGCTACACCTTC.

Ten or more counts support this clonotype. This chain joins TRBV7-2 and TRBJ1-5; D not resolved. CDR1 and CDR2 from the germline V gene are SGHTA and FQGNSA. The CDR3 consists of 15 residues. Deletions cut 1 base from V and 1 base from J, with 8 bases between. The CDR3 here is CASSLVVTSNQPQHF. CDR3 nucleotides: TGTGCCAGCAGCTTAGTAGTTACCAGCAATCAGCCCCAGCATTTT.

About this clonotype: With a much larger clone just one base away, this may be a read error. CDR3 amino acids: CTSSDPSQGPNAEAFF. CDR3 sequence (DNA): TGTACCAGCAGTGACCCTAGCCAAGGACCGAACGCTGAAGCTTTCTTT. V is TRBV25-1 and J is TRBJ1-1; D ambiguous. The CDR3 totals 16 residues. Germline CDR1 MGHDK, CDR2 SYGVNS.

In this sample, this clonotype turned up many times. The chain is built from TRBV4-2 and TRBJ2-5; no clear D. The germline gives CDR1 LGHNA, CDR2 YNFKEQ. Trimming removed 1 base at V and 5 bases at J, with 8 bases between. CDR3 length: 13 amino acids. CDR3 DNA sequence: TGTGCCAGCAGCCAAGGTGGATTTGAGACCCAGTACTTC. Translated: CASSQGGFETQYF.

This clonotype was recorded many times. The gene calls are TRBV6-1 and TRBJ2-1, with D perhaps TRBD2 (6 bases). The germline V gene has CDR1 MNHNS and CDR2 SASEGT. Deletions cut 6 bases from V and 4 bases from J, with 16 bases between. The CDR3 consists of 15 residues. This chain's CDR3 is CASRAGTVGYNEQFF. For the CDR3, the DNA is TGTGCCAGCAGGGCCGGGACTGTGGGTTACAATGAGCAGTTCTTC.

The V and J genes are TRBV18 and TRBJ2-5; 8 bases agree with TRBD2. V lost 2 bases, J lost 1 base, and 3 bases stayed unmatched. Germline CDR1 and CDR2: KGHSH and LQKENI. This CDR3 region has 15 residues. The CDR3 spells CASSPAGGTQETQYF. The CDR3 DNA sequence: TGTGCCAGCTCACCAGCGGGAGGTACCCAAGAGACCCAGTACTTC.